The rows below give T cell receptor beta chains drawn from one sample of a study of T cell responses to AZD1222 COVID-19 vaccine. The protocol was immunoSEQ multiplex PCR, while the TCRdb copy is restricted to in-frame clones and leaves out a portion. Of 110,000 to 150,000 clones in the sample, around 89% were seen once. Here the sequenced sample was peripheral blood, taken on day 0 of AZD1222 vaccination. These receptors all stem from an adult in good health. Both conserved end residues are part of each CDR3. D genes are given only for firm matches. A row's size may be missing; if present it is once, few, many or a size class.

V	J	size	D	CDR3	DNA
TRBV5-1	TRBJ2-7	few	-	CASSSRVPTYEQYF	TGCGCCAGCAGCTCTAGGGTCCCAACCTACGAGCAGTACTTC
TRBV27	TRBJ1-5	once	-	CASARRFRQPQHF	TGTGCCAGCGCTCGCAGGTTCCGACAGCCCCAGCATTTT
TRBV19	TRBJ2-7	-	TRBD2	CASRGLAGDYEQYF	TGTGCCAGTAGAGGACTAGCGGGAGACTACGAGCAGTACTTC
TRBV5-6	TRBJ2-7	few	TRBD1	CASSSQGFGQYF	TGTGCCAGCAGCTCACAGGGGTTTGGGCAGTACTTC
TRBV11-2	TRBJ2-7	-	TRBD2	CASSLWGGIAGVGEQYF	TGTGCCAGCAGCTTATGGGGGGGAATAGCGGGAGTAGGCGAGCAGTACTTC
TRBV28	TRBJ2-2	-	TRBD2	CASSSRWTSGTGELFF	TGTGCCAGCAGTTCGCGGTGGACTAGCGGCACCGGGGAGCTGTTTTTT
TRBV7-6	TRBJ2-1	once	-	CASSSQTGSYNEQFF	TGTGCCAGCAGCTCGCAGACAGGTTCCTACAATGAGCAGTTCTTC
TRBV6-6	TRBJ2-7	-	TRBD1	CASSYSPGQGYEQYF	TGTGCCAGCAGTTACTCCCCAGGACAGGGCTACGAGCAGTACTTC
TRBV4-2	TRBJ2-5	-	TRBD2	CASSQVAGAPGQQETQYF	TGTGCCAGCAGCCAAGTAGCGGGAGCCCCGGGGCAACAAGAGACCCAGTACTTC
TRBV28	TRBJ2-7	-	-	CASSFKGYEQYF	TGTGCCAGCAGCTTCAAGGGGTACGAGCAGTACTTC
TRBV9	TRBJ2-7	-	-	CASRIYEQYF	TGTGCCAGCAGGATATACGAGCAGTACTTC
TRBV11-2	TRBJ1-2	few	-	CASSRIRGGYGYTF	TGTGCCAGCAGCCGTATCAGGGGAGGCTATGGCTACACCTTC
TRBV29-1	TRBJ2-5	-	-	CSVPQGFVEETQYF	TGCAGCGTCCCCCAGGGGTTTGTTGAGGAGACCCAGTACTTC
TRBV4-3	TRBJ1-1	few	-	CASSQGYPEQVAEAFF	TGCGCCAGCAGCCAAGGATATCCAGAGCAAGTGGCTGAAGCTTTCTTT
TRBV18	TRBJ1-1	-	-	CASSPVDRPRDTEAFF	TGTGCCAGCTCACCAGTGGACCGCCCAAGGGACACTGAAGCTTTCTTT
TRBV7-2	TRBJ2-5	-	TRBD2	CASSLGLAGGRSETQYF	TGTGCCAGCAGCTTAGGGCTAGCGGGGGGGCGTTCGGAGACCCAGTACTTC
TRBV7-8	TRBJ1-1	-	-	CASSSGYRDMGTEAFF	TGTGCCAGCAGCTCTGGCTACAGGGATATGGGCACTGAAGCTTTCTTT
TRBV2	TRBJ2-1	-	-	CAGQGLGLNEQFF	TGTGCCGGGCAGGGGCTTGGGCTCAATGAGCAGTTCTTC
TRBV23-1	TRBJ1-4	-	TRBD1	CASRDRVVTNEKLFF	TGCGCCAGCAGGGACAGGGTGGTGACTAATGAAAAACTGTTTTTT
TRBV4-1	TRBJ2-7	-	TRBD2	CASSQSLADYEQYF	TGCGCCAGCAGCCAATCACTAGCGGACTACGAGCAGTACTTC
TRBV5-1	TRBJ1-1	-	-	CASSTGTVNTEAFF	TGCGCCAGCAGCACCGGGACGGTGAACACTGAAGCTTTCTTT
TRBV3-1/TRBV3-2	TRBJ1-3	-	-	CASSPLRGGVGGNTIYF	TGTGCCAGCAGCCCCCTGCGGGGGGGGGTTGGCGGAAACACCATATATTTT
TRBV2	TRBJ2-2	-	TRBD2	CASGSGADTGELFF	TGTGCCAGCGGGAGCGGGGCCGACACCGGGGAGCTGTTTTTT
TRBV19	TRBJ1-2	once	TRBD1	CASRLAGTGNYGYTF	TGTGCCAGTAGGTTAGCCGGGACAGGGAACTATGGCTACACCTTC
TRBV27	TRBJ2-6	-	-	CASSISGANVLTF	TGTGCCAGCAGCATTTCTGGGGCCAACGTCCTGACTTTC
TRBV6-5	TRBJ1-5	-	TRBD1	CALGQGTSNQPQHF	TGTGCCCTCGGACAGGGAACTAGCAATCAGCCCCAGCATTTT
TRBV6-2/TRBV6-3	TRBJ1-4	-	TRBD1	CASSYTGTGSEKLFF	TGTGCCAGCAGTTACACCGGGACAGGGTCCGAAAAACTGTTTTTT
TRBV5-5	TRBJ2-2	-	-	CASSPEVLTGELFF	TGTGCCAGCAGCCCAGAGGTACTTACCGGGGAGCTGTTTTTT